This T cell receptor (beta chain) was documented in a study of blood T cell repertoires in COVID-19 (dated by TCRdb to the early 2020s). Some background on the complete study: Recovered participants in ImmuneRACE Cohort 3 were defined by two consecutive negative NP/OP PCR tests, clearance by a healthcare professional, or resolution of symptoms. Samples covering the acute and convalescent phases of COVID-19 were provided by collaborators in the United States, Italy and Spain. The prospective study material was composed of cDNA or gDNA derived from T cells, B-cell-depleted T cells, or PBMCs. Subjects who had been exposed to COVID-19, were actively infected with it, or had recovered from it provided the deeply sampled blood TCRbeta repertoires that made up the dataset. The repertoires were made available in a free public database intended to serve as a resource for research on the immune response to SARS-CoV-2. The samples were drawn from two sources: the first 160 participants of the ongoing ImmuneRACE study, and 950 to 1,500 subjects contributed by 6 global collaborators. A de-identified subject ID, COVID-19 status, age in years and sex were almost always included in the sample metadata. Where available, HLA class I and class II types were taken from metadata supplied by the sample provider and were not determined by assay-based typing.

About this clone: This clone's antigen is unknown. There are no base qualities to consult, and no much larger clone falls within one base.

Overall study results and their limits: Clinical and demographic metadata were provided uncurated, with the amount varying by source and participant.

Participants in the prospective study were enrolled through a virtual design, were aged about 18 to 90 years, and lived in approximately 25 United States geographic areas. To assign participants to cohorts, the prospective study relied on clinical history that participants themselves reported in a screening survey and a study questionnaire. Each participant in the prospective study had whole blood, serum and a nasopharyngeal or oropharyngeal swab collected by mobile phlebotomists. Over a 2-month period, participants in the prospective study had the option of providing additional blood draws and questionnaires. Blood samples from the prospective study were shipped frozen or at room temperature prior to DNA extraction. TCRbeta CDR3 regions were amplified from genomic DNA by means of the immunoSEQ Assay, a bias-controlled multiplex PCR. Per the source publication's procedure: Within the assay, amplification of reference gene primers was used to estimate how many nucleated cells each sample contained. To quantify the absolute abundance of each unique TCRbeta CDR3 rearrangement, sequence reads were collapsed and filtered. For each sample, productive Simpson clonality was calculated as the square root of Simpson's diversity index across productive rearrangements. Entries here come from immuneACCESS through TCRdb and include only in-frame sequences with V and J called. Some clones fail to appear in such tables; in the studies checked, an unresolved V gene covers under half of the shortfall, and the cause of the remainder is unknown. V, J and clone size were drawn from that table, and D and trimming were deduced from the DNA. Present in this sample are fewer than 200,000 clones, around 80% of which were seen just once. The ten largest make up 15% to 20% of the sample.

The germline ends are 7 bases apart after V is trimmed by 1 base and J by 6 bases. The CDR3 goes from the cysteine to the phenylalanine over 14 residues. Kept here is only the CDR3 DNA, which spans 42 bases and is read in frame from base 1. The germline V gene encodes CDR1 MDHEN and CDR2 SYDVKM. This clonotype was sampled from a woman aged 65 to 85 in a cohort exposed to, infected with or recovered from COVID-19 (not recorded which). The rearrangement joined TRBV28 to TRBJ1-6; the D gene remains uncertain. The sequenced sample consisted of PBMCs or T cells enriched from blood (not recorded which). Here is the DNA: TGTGCCAGCAGTTTATCCCAGTTTAATTCACCCCTCCACTTT. The resulting protein is CASSLSQFNSPLHF.